These T cell receptor beta chains were read from a single sample in a study of radiation and T cells in renal cell carcinoma. TCRdb keeps only in-frame clones here, not all; method: immunoSEQ multiplex PCR. The sample carries approximately 43,000 clones, about 84% recorded once. The sample in question was blood, obtained from a patient whose treatment included radiotherapy and nephrectomy. These receptors originate from a woman in her 70s with renal cell carcinoma. Each CDR3 is given without its conserved first and last residue.

j_call | v_call | cdr3_aa
TRBJ2-4 | TRBV7-2 | ASSEGQGGIQY
TRBJ2-5 | TRBV29-1 | SVEVGGAWETQY
TRBJ1-2 | TRBV18 | ASSPPDNYGYT
TRBJ2-2 | TRBV6-5 | ASSSGTNTGELF
TRBJ1-1 | TRBV4-1 | ASSQAWGGQGRTEAF
TRBJ2-7 | TRBV29-1 | SVVVPGEYEQY
TRBJ1-1 | TRBV7-9 | ASSLGRVDTEAF
TRBJ2-6 | TRBV4-2 | ASSQRDRGRSGANVLT
TRBJ2-1 | TRBV2 | ASSEVGQGRDEQF
TRBJ2-1 | TRBV5-1 | ASSPRTGRDNEQF
TRBJ1-2 | TRBV30 | AWSLQGGYT
TRBJ2-7 | TRBV6-4 | ASSVPTSGSPHEQY
TRBJ2-5 | TRBV5-1 | ASSPRLAEAETQY
TRBJ2-5 | TRBV4-1 | ASSQGLVKQETQY
TRBJ1-2 | TRBV5-6 | ASSWGQGPLGGYT
TRBJ1-2 | TRBV5-1 | ASSLAVREAFGYT
TRBJ1-1 | TRBV5-1 | ASSFKTDTEAF
TRBJ2-1 | TRBV5-1 | ASQLAGVNEQF
TRBJ1-6 | TRBV29-1 | SVRQGAKENSPLH
TRBJ2-1 | TRBV6-6 | ASNRGVSYNEQF
TRBJ2-7 | TRBV27 | ASSPQQGASYEQY
TRBJ2-7 | TRBV11-2 | ASSRDRADEQY
TRBJ2-7 | TRBV27 | ASSPLGQGGLEQY
TRBJ2-1 | TRBV7-6 | ASSSLGGQTGHEQF
TRBJ1-3 | TRBV5-6 | ASSLMGQGTGNTIY
TRBJ1-5 | TRBV6-1 | ASSGSGGYQPQH
TRBJ2-3 | TRBV5-6 | ASSYRGTDTQY
TRBJ1-4 | TRBV6-5 | ASSYFSGYEKLF
TRBJ2-1 | TRBV7-2 | ASSSWAGIRNEQF
TRBJ2-2 | TRBV19 | ASSMRQGEAGELF
TRBJ1-5 | TRBV6-1 | ASSERAREINQPQH
TRBJ2-2 | TRBV7-9 | ASSLGGGVGGELF
TRBJ2-5 | TRBV6-5 | ASSYVSGGYQETQY
TRBJ1-6 | TRBV19 | ASSISGGRPSPLH
TRBJ2-1 | TRBV30 | AWSRGASGHNEQF
TRBJ2-3 | TRBV12-5 | ASGLGEY
TRBJ2-7 | TRBV7-2 | ASSLVASGRYEQY
TRBJ2-2 | TRBV5-1 | ASSILAGQNTGELF
TRBJ2-3 | TRBV4-2 | ASSHGNSGDTDTQY
TRBJ1-5 | TRBV6-5 | ASSLQGGINQPQH
TRBJ2-7 | TRBV11-2 | ASSLEKQY
TRBJ1-5 | TRBV19 | ASSPLLAQVNQPQH
TRBJ1-5 | TRBV29-1 | SVGGGGGGQPQH
TRBJ2-3 | TRBV4-1 | ASSQDRAGVGTDTQY
TRBJ1-1 | TRBV19 | ASSWTGGMNTEAF
TRBJ2-7 | TRBV27 | ASSFAPLWGSHEQY